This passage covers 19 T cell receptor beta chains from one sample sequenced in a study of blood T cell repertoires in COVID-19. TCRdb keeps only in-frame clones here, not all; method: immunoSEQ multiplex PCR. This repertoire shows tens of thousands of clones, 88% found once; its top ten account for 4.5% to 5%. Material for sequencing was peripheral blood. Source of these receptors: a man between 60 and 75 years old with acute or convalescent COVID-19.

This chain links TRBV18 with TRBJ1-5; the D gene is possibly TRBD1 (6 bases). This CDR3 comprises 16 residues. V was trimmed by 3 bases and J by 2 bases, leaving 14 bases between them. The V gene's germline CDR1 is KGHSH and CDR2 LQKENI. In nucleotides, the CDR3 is TGTGCCAGCTCACCCCAGGGGCCTTGGGGCAATCAGCCCCAGCATTTT. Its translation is CASSPQGPWGNQPQHF.

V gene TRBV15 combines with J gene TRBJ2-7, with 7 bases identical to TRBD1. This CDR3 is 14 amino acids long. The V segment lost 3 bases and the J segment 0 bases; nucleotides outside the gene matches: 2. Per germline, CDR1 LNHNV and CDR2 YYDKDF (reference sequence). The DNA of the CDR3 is TGTGCCACCAGCAGCAGGGACAGCTCCTACGAGCAGTACTTC. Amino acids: CATSSRDSSYEQYF.

CDR3 in amino acids: CASSSDPGTGNTIYF. The CDR3 DNA is TGTGCCAGCAGCTCAGACCCAGGGACTGGAAACACCATATATTTT. The V gene is TRBV5-4, the J gene TRBJ1-3, with D possibly being TRBD1 (5 bases). Deletions cut 3 bases from V and 2 bases from J, with 12 bases between. CDR3 length: 15 amino acids. Per germline, CDR1 SGHNT and CDR2 YYREEE (reference sequence).

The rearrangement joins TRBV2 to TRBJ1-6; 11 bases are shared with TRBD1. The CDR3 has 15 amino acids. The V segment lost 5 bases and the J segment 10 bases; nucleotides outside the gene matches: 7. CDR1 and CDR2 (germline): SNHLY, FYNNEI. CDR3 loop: CASSPGQGAQSPLHF. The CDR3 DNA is TGTGCCAGCAGTCCTGGACAGGGGGCCCAATCACCCCTCCACTTT.

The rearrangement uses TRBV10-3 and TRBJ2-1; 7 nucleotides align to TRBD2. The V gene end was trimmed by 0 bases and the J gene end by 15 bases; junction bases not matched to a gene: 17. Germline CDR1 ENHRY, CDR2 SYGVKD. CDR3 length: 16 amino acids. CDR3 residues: CAISESSGRVGPPPFF. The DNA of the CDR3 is TGTGCCATCAGTGAGTCAAGTGGGAGGGTAGGCCCGCCCCCGTTCTTC.

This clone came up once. CDR3 amino acids: CASSLVGAPLHF. For the CDR3, the DNA is TGTGCCAGCAGTTTAGTCGGGGCACCCCTCCACTTT. The chain uses TRBV27 and TRBJ1-6; D is undetermined. Germline CDR1 reads MNHEY; CDR2 reads SMNVEV (reference sequence). This CDR3 is built from 12 residues. V was clipped by 2 bases and J by 11 bases, with 7 bases between them.

CDR3 residues: CASSSTTGTASSYNEQFF. The CDR3 region has the DNA TGTGCCAGCAGTTCGACCACAGGGACGGCGAGCTCCTACAATGAGCAGTTCTTC. This chain connects TRBV28 to TRBJ2-1, with a tentative D call TRBD1 (6 bases). This CDR3 region has 18 residues. Germline CDR1 is MDHEN and CDR2 is SYDVKM. Trimming removed 4 bases from V and 0 bases from J, with 19 bases in between.

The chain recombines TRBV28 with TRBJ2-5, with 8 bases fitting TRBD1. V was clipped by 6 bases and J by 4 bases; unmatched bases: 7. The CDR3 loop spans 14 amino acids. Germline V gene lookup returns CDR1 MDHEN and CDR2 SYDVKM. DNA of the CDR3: TGTGCCAGCAGCCTCGCGGGGACAGGAGAGACCCAGTACTTC. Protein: CASSLAGTGETQYF.

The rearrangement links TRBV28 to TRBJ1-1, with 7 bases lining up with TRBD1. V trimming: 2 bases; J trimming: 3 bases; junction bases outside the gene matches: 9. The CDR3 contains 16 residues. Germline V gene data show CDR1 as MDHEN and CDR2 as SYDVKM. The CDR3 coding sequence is TGTGCCAGCAGTTTACCCAGGACAGGCGCGGACACTGAAGCTTTCTTT. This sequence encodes CASSLPRTGADTEAFF.

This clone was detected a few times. The CDR3 loop reads CASSAGYNQPQHF. The DNA for the CDR3 is TGCGCCAGCAGTGCAGGTTACAATCAGCCCCAGCATTTT. The chain joins TRBV10-2 to TRBJ1-5; D gene uncertain. CDR3 length equals 13 residues. Germline CDR1 reads WSHSY; CDR2 reads SAAADI. Between the trimmed V and J ends, which lost 4 bases and 3 bases, there was a span of 7 bases.

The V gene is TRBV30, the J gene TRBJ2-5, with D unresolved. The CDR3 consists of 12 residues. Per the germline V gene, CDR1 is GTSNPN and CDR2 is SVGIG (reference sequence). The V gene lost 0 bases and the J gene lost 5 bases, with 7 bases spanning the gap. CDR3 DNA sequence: TGTGCCTGGAGTGTATTGGCCGAGACCCAGTACTTC. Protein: CAWSVLAETQYF.

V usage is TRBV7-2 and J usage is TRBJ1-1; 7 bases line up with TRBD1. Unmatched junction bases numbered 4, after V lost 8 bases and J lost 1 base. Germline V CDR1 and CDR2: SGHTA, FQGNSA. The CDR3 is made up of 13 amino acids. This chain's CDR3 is CASLGQRNTEAFF. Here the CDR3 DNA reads TGTGCCAGCTTGGGACAGCGGAACACTGAAGCTTTCTTT.

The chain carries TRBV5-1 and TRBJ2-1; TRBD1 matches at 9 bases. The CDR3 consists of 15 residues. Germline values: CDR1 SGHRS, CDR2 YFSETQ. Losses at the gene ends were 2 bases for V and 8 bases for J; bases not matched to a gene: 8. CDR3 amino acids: CASSFPGQGSDEQFF. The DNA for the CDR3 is TGCGCCAGCAGCTTCCCGGGACAGGGATCGGATGAGCAGTTCTTC. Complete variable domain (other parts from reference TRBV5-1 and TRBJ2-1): KAGVTQTPRYLIKTRGQQVTLSCSPISGHRSVSWYQQTPGQGLQFLFEYFSETQRNKGNFPGRFSGRQFSNSRSEMNVSTLELGDSALYLCASSFPGQGSDEQFFGPGTRLTVL.

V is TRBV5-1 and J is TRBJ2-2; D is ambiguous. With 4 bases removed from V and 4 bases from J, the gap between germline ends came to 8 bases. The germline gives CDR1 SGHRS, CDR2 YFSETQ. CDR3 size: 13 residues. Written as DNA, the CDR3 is TGCGCCAGCAGCATCGACTCCACCGGGGAGCTGTTTTTT. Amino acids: CASSIDSTGELFF.

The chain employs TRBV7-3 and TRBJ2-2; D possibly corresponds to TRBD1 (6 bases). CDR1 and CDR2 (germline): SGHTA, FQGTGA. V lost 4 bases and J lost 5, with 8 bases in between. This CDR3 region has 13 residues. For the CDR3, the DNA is TGTGCCAGCAGCTCGCAGGGGACCGGGGAGCTGTTTTTT. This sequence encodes CASSSQGTGELFF. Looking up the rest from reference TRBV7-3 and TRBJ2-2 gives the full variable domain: GAGVSQTPSNKVTEKGKYVELRCDPISGHTALYWYRQSLGQGPEFLIYFQGTGAADDSGLPNDRFFAVRPEGSVSTLKIQRTERGDSAVYLCASSSQGTGELFFGEGSRLTVL.

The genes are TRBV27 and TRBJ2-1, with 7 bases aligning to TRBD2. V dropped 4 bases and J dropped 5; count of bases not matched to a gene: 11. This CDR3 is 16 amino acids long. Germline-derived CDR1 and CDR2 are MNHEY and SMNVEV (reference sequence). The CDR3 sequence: CASSWGGLIRNNEQFF. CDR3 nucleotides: TGTGCCAGCAGTTGGGGGGGACTCATCAGGAACAATGAGCAGTTCTTC.

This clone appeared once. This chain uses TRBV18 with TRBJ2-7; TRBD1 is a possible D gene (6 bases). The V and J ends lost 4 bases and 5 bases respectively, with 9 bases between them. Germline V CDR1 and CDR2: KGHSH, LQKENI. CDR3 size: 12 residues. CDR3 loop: CASSLQGNEQYF. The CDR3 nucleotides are TGTGCCAGCTCACTACAGGGAAACGAGCAGTACTTC.

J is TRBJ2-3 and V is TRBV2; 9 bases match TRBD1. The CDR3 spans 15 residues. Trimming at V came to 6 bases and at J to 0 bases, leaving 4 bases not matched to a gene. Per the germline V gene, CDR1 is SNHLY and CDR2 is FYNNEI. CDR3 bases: TGTGCCAGCAGGCCGGACAGGGGAAGCACAGATACGCAGTATTTT. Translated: CASRPDRGSTDTQYF.

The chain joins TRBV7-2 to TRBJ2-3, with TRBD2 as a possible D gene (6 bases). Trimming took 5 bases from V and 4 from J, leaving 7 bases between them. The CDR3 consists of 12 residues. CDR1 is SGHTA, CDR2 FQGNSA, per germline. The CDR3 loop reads CASSAGSDTQYF. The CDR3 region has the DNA TGTGCCAGCAGCGCGGGGTCAGATACGCAGTATTTT.